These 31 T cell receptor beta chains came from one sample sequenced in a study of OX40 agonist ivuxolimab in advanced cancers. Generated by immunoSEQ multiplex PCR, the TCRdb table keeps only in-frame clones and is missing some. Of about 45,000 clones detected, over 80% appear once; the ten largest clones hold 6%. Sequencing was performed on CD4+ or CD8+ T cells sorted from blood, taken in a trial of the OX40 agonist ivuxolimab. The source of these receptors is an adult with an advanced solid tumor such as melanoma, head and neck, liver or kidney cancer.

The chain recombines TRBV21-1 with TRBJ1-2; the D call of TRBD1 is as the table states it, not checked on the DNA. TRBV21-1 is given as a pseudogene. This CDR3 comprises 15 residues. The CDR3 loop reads CASSKQGTGAQGYTF. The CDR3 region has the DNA TGTGCCAGCAGCAAACAAGGGACAGGGGCCCAGGGCTACACCTTC.

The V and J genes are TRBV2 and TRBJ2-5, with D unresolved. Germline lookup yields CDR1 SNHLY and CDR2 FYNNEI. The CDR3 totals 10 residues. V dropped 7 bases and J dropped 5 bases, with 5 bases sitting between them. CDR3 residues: CASNRETQYF. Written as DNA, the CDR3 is TGTGCCAGCAACCGGGAGACCCAGTACTTC.

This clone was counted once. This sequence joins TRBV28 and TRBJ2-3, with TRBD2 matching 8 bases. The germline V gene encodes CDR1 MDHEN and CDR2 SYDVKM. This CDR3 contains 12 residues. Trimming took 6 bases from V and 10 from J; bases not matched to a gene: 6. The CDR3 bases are TGTGCCAGCAGCTTTAGCGGGATACCGCAGTATTTT. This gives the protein CASSFSGIPQYF.

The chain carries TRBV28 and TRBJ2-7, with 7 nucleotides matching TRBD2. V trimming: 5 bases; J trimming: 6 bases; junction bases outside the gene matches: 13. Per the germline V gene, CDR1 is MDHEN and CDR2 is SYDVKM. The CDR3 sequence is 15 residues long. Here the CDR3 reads CASSLRRLAFLEQYF. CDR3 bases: TGTGCCAGCAGTCTACGTCGACTAGCTTTCCTCGAGCAGTACTTC. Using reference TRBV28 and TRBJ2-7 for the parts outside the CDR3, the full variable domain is DVKVTQSSRYLVKRTGEKVFLECVQDMDHENMFWYRQDPGLGLRLIYFSYDVKMKEKGDIPEGYSVSREKKERFSLILESASTNQTSMYLCASSLRRLAFLEQYFGPGTRLTVT.

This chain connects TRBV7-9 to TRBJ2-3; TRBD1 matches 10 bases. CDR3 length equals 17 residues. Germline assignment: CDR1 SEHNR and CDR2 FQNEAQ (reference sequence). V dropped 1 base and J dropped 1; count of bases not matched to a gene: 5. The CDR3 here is CASSLGPGTGGTDTQYF. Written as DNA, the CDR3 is TGTGCCAGCAGCTTAGGACCCGGGACAGGGGGCACAGATACGCAGTATTTT.

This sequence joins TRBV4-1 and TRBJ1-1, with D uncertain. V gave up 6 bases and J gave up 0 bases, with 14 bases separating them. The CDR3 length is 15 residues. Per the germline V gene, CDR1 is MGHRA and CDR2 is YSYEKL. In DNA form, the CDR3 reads TGCGCCAGCAGGAAAGGAAGCGGGCTGAACACTGAAGCTTTCTTT. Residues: CASRKGSGLNTEAFF.

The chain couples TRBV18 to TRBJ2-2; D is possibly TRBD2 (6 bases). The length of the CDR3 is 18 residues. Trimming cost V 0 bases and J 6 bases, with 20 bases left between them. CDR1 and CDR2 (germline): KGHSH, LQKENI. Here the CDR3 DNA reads TGTGCCAGCTCACCACCTGCCGCTGCAGCGGGCAGGGCCGGGGAGCTGTTTTTT. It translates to CASSPPAAAAGRAGELFF.

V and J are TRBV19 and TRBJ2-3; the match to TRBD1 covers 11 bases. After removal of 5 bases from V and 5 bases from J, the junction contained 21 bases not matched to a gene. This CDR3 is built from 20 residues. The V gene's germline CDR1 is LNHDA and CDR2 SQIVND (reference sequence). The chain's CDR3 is CASSRIAARRTGGEGDTQYF. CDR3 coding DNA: TGTGCCAGTAGTCGTATAGCCGCCCGGCGGACAGGGGGCGAAGGAGATACGCAGTATTTT.

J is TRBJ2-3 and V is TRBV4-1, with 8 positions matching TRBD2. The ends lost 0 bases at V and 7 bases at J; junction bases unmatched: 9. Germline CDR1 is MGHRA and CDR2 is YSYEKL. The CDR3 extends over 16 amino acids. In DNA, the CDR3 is TGCGCCAGCAGCCAAGAAGGGAGCGGGAGTAGTTATACGCAGTATTTT. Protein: CASSQEGSGSSYTQYF.

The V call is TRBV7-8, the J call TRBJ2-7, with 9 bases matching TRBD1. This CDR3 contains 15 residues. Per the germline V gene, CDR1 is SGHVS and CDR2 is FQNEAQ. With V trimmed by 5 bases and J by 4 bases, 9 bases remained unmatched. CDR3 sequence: CASSPNRGPNYEQYF. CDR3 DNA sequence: TGTGCCAGCAGCCCAAACAGGGGGCCAAATTACGAGCAGTACTTC.

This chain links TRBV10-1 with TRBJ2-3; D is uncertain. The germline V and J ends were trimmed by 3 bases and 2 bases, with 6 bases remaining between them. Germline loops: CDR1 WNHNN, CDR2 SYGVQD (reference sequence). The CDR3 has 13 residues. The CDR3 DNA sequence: TGCGCCAGCAGTGACCGATTCACAGATACGCAGTATTTT. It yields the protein CASSDRFTDTQYF.

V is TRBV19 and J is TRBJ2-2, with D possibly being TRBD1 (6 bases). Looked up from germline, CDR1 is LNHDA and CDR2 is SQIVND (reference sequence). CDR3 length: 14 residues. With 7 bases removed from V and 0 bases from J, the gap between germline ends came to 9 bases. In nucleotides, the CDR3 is TGTGCCAGTACCCCAGGGGCGAACACCGGGGAGCTGTTTTTT. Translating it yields CASTPGANTGELFF. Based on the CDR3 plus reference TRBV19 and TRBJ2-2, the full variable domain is DGGITQSPKYLFRKEGQNVTLSCEQNLNHDAMYWYRQDPGQGLRLIYYSQIVNDFQKGDIAEGYSVSREKKESFPLTVTSAQKNPTAFYLCASTPGANTGELFFGEGSRLTVL.

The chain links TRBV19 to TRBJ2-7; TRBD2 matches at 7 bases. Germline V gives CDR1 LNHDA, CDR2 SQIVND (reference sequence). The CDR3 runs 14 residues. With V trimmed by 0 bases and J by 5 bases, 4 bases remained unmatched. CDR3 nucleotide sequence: TGTGCCAGTAGTATAGACCGGACTAGTAACGAGCAGTACTTC. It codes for CASSIDRTSNEQYF.

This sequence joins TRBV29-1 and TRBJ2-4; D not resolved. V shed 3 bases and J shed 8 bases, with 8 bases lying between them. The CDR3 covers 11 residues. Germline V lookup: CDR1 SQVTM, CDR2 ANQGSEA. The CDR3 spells CSVERWDIQYF. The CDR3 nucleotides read TGCAGCGTTGAGAGGTGGGACATTCAGTACTTC. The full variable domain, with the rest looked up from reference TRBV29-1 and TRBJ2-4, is SAVISQKPSRDICQRGTSLTIQCQVDSQVTMMFWYRQQPGQSLTLIATANQGSEATYESGFVIDKFPISRPNLTFSTLTVSNMSPEDSSIYLCSVERWDIQYFGAGTRLSVL.

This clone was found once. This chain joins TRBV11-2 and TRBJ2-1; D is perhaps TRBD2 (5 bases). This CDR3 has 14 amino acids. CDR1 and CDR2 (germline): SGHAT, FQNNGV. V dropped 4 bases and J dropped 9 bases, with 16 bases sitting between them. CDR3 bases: TGTGCCAGCAGCTCGGTGGGAGACGCTACTGAGCAGTTCTTC. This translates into CASSSVGDATEQFF.

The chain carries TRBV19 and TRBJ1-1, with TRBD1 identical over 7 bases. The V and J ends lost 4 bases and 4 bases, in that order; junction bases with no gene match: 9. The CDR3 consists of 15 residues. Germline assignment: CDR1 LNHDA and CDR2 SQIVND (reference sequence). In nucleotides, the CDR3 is TGTGCCAGTAGTAGGTTGACAGGGATGGGCACTGAAGCTTTCTTT. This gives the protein CASSRLTGMGTEAFF.

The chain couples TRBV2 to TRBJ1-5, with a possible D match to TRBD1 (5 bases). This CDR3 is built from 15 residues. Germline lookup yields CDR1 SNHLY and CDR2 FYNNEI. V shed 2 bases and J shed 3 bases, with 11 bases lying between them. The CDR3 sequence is CASSESGGDNQPQHF. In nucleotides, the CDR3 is TGTGCCAGCAGTGAATCGGGGGGTGACAATCAGCCCCAGCATTTT.

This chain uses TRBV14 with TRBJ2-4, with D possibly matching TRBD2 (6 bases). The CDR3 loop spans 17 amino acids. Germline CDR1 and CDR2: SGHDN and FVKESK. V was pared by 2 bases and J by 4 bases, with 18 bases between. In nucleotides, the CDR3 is TGTGCCAGCAGCCAACTTCGGGGGAGTGGGGGGAAAAACATTCAGTACTTC. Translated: CASSQLRGSGGKNIQYF.

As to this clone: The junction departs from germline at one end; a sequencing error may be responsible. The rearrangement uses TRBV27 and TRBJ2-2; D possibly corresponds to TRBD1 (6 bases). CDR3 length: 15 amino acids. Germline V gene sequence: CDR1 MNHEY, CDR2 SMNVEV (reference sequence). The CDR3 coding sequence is TGTGCCATCAGTGGGACCAGGGGTTTCAAGGGGGAGCTGTTTTTT. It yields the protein CAISGTRGFKGELFF.

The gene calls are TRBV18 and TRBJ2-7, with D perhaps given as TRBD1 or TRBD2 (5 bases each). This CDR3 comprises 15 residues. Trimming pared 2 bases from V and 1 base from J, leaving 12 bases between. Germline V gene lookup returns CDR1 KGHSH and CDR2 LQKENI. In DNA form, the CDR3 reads TGTGCCAGCTCACCAAGGGACCGCTTATCCTACGAGCAGTACTTC. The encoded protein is CASSPRDRLSYEQYF.

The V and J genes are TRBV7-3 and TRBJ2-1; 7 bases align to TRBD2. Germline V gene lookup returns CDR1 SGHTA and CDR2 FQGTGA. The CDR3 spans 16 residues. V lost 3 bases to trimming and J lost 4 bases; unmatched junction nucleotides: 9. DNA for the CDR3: TGTGCCAGCAGCTTTAACACGGGAGGCTCGTACAATGAGCAGTTCTTC. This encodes CASSFNTGGSYNEQFF. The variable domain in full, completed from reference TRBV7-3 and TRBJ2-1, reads GAGVSQTPSNKVTEKGKYVELRCDPISGHTALYWYRQSLGQGPEFLIYFQGTGAADDSGLPNDRFFAVRPEGSVSTLKIQRTERGDSAVYLCASSFNTGGSYNEQFFGPGTRLTVL.

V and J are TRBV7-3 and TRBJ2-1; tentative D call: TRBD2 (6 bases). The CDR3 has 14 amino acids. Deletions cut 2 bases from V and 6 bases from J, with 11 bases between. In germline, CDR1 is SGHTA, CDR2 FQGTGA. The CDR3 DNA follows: TGTGCCAGCAGCTTAGGAGGGGCCGGCAATGAGCAGTTCTTC. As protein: CASSLGGAGNEQFF.

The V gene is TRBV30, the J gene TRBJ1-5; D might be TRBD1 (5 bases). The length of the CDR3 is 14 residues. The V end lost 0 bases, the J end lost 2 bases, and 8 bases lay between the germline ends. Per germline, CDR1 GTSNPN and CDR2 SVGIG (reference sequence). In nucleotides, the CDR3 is TGTGCCTGGAGTGTACGAGGGGGCAATCAGCCCCAGCATTTT. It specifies CAWSVRGGNQPQHF.

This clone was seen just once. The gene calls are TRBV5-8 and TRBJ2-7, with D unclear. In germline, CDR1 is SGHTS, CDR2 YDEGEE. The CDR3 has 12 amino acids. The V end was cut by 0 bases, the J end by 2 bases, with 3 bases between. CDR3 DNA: TGTGCCAGCAGCTTGGCGCCCTACGAGCAGTACTTC. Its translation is CASSLAPYEQYF.

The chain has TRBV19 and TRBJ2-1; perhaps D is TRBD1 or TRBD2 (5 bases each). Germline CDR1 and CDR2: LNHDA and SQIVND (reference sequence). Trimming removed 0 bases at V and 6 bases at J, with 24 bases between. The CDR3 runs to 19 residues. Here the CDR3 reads CASSIDREGARIRGNEQFF. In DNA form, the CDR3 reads TGTGCCAGTAGTATAGATCGGGAAGGGGCGCGGATCCGGGGCAATGAGCAGTTCTTC. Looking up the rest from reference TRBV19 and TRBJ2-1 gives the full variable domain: DGGITQSPKYLFRKEGQNVTLSCEQNLNHDAMYWYRQDPGQGLRLIYYSQIVNDFQKGDIAEGYSVSREKKESFPLTVTSAQKNPTAFYLCASSIDREGARIRGNEQFFGPGTRLTVL.

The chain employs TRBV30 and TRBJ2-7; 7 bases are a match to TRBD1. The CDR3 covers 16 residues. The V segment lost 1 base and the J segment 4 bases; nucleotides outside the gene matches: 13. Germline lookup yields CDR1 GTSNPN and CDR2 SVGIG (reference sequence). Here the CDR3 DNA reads TGTGCCTGGAGTGCTTCCGGGACAGTCAGACAGTACGAGCAGTACTTC. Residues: CAWSASGTVRQYEQYF.

The CDR3 region is CASSLQGAPGANVLTF. The DNA for the CDR3 is TGTGCCAGCAGCTTACAGGGGGCGCCTGGGGCCAACGTCCTGACTTTC. This chain connects TRBV7-2 to TRBJ2-6; TRBD1 matches 8 bases. Germline CDR1 and CDR2: SGHTA and FQGNSA. The CDR3 spans 16 residues. The V and J ends lost 2 bases and 2 bases, in that order; junction bases with no gene match: 2.

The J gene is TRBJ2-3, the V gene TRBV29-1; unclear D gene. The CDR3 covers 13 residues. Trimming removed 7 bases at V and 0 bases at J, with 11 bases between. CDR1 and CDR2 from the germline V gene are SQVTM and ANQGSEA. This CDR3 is CSAPDASTDTQYF. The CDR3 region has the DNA TGCAGCGCGCCGGATGCTAGCACAGATACGCAGTATTTT.

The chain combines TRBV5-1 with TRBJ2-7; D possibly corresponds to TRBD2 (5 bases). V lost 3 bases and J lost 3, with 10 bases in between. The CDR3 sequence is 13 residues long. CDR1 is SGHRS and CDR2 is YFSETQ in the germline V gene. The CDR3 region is CASSSGNNYEQYF. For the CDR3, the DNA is TGCGCCAGCAGCTCCGGGAACAACTACGAGCAGTACTTC.

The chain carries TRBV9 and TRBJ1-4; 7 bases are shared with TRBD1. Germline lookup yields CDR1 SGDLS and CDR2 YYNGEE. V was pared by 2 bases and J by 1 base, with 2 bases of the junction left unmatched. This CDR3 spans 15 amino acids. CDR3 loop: CASSVNRGTNEKLFF. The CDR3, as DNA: TGTGCCAGCAGCGTTAACAGGGGAACTAATGAAAAACTGTTTTTT.

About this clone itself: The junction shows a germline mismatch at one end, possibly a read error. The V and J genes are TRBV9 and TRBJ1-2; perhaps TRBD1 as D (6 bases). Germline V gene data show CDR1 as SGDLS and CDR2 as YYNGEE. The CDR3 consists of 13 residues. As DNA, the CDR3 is TGTGCCAGCAGCGTCGGCCTTAACAGGGTACCACTCTTC. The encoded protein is CASSVGLNRVPLF.